One sample yielded the 17 T cell receptor beta chains listed below, sequenced in a study of preoperative IRX-2 immunotherapy in early breast cancer. This sample's treatment: preoperative locoregional IRX-2 cytokine immunotherapy. Libraries were prepared by immunoSEQ multiplex PCR; TCRdb keeps only in-frame clonotypes and omits some of them. The sample lists some 790 clones, 74% seen once, with about a tenth in the top ten. The source was tumor tissue, collected after IRX-2 immunotherapy. Receptor source: a human donor with breast cancer.

This chain uses TRBV6-8 with TRBJ2-3; 10 nucleotides align to TRBD2. The CDR3 runs to 20 residues. The V gene's germline CDR1 is MNHGY and CDR2 SAAAGT. Germline trimming cut 4 bases from V and 0 bases from J; bases unmatched to any gene: 16. CDR3 protein: CASSSRGLVAGGSSTDTQYF. The CDR3 DNA sequence: TGTGCCAGCAGTTCCCGAGGGCTGGTAGCGGGGGGATCCAGCACAGATACGCAGTATTTT.

This chain links TRBV11-3 with TRBJ2-1, with TRBD2 matching 9 bases. V lost 2 bases and J lost 3; bases outside the gene matches: 5. CDR1 is SGHNT and CDR2 is YENEEA in the germline V gene. CDR3 length: 16 amino acids. This CDR3 is CASSLSETSGYNEQFF. CDR3 DNA: TGTGCCAGCAGCTTATCGGAGACTAGCGGCTACAATGAGCAGTTCTTC.

This rearrangement joins TRBV7-7 to TRBJ2-7; 7 positions agree with TRBD1. Germline V CDR1 and CDR2: SSHAT, FNYEAQ (reference sequence). The junction had 12 bases not matched to a gene; V was cut back by 5 bases and J by 2 bases. The CDR3 covers 16 residues. CDR3 loop: CASSQAAYDRAYEQYF. DNA for the CDR3: TGTGCCAGCAGCCAAGCAGCGTATGACAGGGCCTACGAGCAGTACTTC.

The chain joins TRBV6-8 to TRBJ2-1, with D uncertain. V lost 6 bases, J lost 1 base, and 13 bases lay in between. CDR1 MNHGY and CDR2 SAAAGT come from the germline V gene. This CDR3 is built from 15 residues. CDR3 sequence (DNA): TGTGCCAGCAGGTATGCAGGAACTTCCTACAATGAGCAGTTCTTC. Its translation: CASRYAGTSYNEQFF.

This clone was found a few times. The chain recombines TRBV30 with TRBJ1-4, with D possibly TRBD1 on 5 matching bases. The CDR3 sequence is 14 residues long. Germline CDR1 GTSNPN, CDR2 SVGIG (reference sequence). Trimming removed 2 bases from V and 5 bases from J, with 12 bases in between. The CDR3 DNA reads as TGTGCCTGGAGTAGGGGAGTAGAGAATGAAAAACTGTTTTTT. Protein product: CAWSRGVENEKLFF.

The V gene is TRBV18, the J gene TRBJ2-5, with TRBD1 identical over 10 bases. The CDR3 is made up of 16 amino acids. Unmatched junction bases numbered 7, after V lost 3 bases and J lost 3 bases. CDR1 is KGHSH, CDR2 LQKENI, per germline. The CDR3 nucleotides read TGTGCCAGCTCACCCCCCGGACAGGGGGTGGAAGAGACCCAGTACTTC. Its translation: CASSPPGQGVEETQYF.

The V gene is TRBV18, the J gene TRBJ1-2; maybe TRBD1 (6 bases). Germline loops: CDR1 KGHSH, CDR2 LQKENI. The CDR3 spans 14 residues. V was pared by 1 base and J by 0 bases, with 6 bases between. CDR3 protein: CASSPQGANYGYTF. The CDR3 region has the DNA TGTGCCAGCTCACCACAGGGGGCTAACTATGGCTACACCTTC.

The chain links TRBV14 to TRBJ2-7, with 7 bases fitting TRBD1. Germline V gene data show CDR1 as SGHDN and CDR2 as FVKESK. The CDR3 has 15 amino acids. Trimming removed 3 bases from V and 6 bases from J; junction bases left unmatched: 11. As DNA, the CDR3 is TGTGCCAGCAGCCAGGCTCAGGGGGAGTCGGTCGAGCAGTACTTC. This translates into CASSQAQGESVEQYF.

This chain connects TRBV6-8 to TRBJ1-5; D remains unclear. This CDR3 is built from 13 residues. CDR1 and CDR2 (germline): MNHGY, SAAAGT. V was shortened by 6 bases and J by 1 base, with 7 bases between the two germline ends. The CDR3 region is CASRPQSNQPQHF. CDR3 nucleotides: TGTGCCAGCAGGCCGCAAAGCAATCAGCCCCAGCATTTT.

The chain employs TRBV19 and TRBJ2-1; 7 bases map to TRBD2. Trimming removed 4 bases from V and 1 base from J; junction bases left unmatched: 4. The length of the CDR3 is 15 residues. Per germline, CDR1 LNHDA and CDR2 SQIVND (reference sequence). As DNA, the CDR3 is TGTGCCAGTAGTAGCGGGAGTCCATCCTACAATGAGCAGTTCTTC. This codes for CASSSGSPSYNEQFF.

The genes are TRBV28 and TRBJ1-5; no reliable D call. The V gene's germline CDR1 is MDHEN and CDR2 SYDVKM. Trimming took 6 bases from V and 5 from J, leaving 17 bases between them. The CDR3 length is 15 residues. This chain's CDR3 is CASSPDNLSYQPQHF. CDR3 DNA sequence: TGTGCCAGCAGCCCCGACAACCTGTCCTATCAGCCCCAGCATTTT.

The J gene is TRBJ2-7, the V gene TRBV12-5, with unresolved D. There are 13 residues in the CDR3. V lost 3 bases to trimming and J lost 2 bases, with 8 bases between them. The germline CDR1 and CDR2 sequences are LGHNT and FRNRAP. CDR3 amino acids: CASGLSVTYEQYF. The CDR3 bases are TGTGCTAGTGGTTTATCCGTAACCTACGAGCAGTACTTC.

J is TRBJ2-3 and V is TRBV28, with TRBD2 matching over 8 bases. Trimming at V came to 5 bases and at J to 5 bases, leaving 15 bases not matched to a gene. Germline CDR1 MDHEN, CDR2 SYDVKM. The CDR3 has 17 residues. CDR3 DNA sequence: TGTGCCAGCAGTCCTCTAGGACTAGCACGGAAGGAAGATACGCAGTATTTT. Residues: CASSPLGLARKEDTQYF.

This clone was detected only a few times. V and J are TRBV19 and TRBJ1-3; D unclear. CDR1 is LNHDA and CDR2 is SQIVND in the germline V gene (reference sequence). Between the trimmed V and J ends, which lost 7 bases and 2 bases, there was a span of 12 bases. The CDR3 length is 14 residues. CDR3 nucleotide sequence: TGTGCCAGTACCTTTGACAATCCTGGAAACACCATATATTTT. It is translated as CASTFDNPGNTIYF. The entire variable domain, with the rest obtained from reference TRBV19 and TRBJ1-3, is as follows: DGGITQSPKYLFRKEGQNVTLSCEQNLNHDAMYWYRQDPGQGLRLIYYSQIVNDFQKGDIAEGYSVSREKKESFPLTVTSAQKNPTAFYLCASTFDNPGNTIYFGEGSWLTVV.

There are a few counts of this clone. The CDR3 loop reads CASSLFGTLNTEAFF. The CDR3 DNA sequence: TGTGCCAGCAGCTTGTTTGGGACACTGAACACTGAAGCTTTCTTT. This chain uses TRBV11-3 with TRBJ1-1, with a possible D match to TRBD1 (6 bases). The CDR3 has 15 residues. The V gene's germline CDR1 is SGHNT and CDR2 YENEEA. Trimming left V 3 bases short and J 0 bases short, with 11 bases between.

The chain uses TRBV6-7 and TRBJ1-2; D uncertain. Being an ORF, TRBV6-7 has a function that is uncertain. The V and J ends lost 4 bases and 4 bases respectively, with 13 bases between them. The CDR3 runs to 14 residues. This CDR3 reads CASSLKNQIYGYTF. CDR3 in DNA: TGTGCCAGCAGTTTAAAGAATCAGATCTATGGCTACACCTTC.

The chain recombines TRBV29-1 with TRBJ1-2; 11 bases agree with TRBD1. The V gene's germline CDR1 is SQVTM and CDR2 ANQGSEA. This CDR3 has 14 residues. V was pared by 6 bases and J by 5 bases, with 8 bases of the junction left unmatched. CDR3 sequence: CSVPPDRGLYGYTF. In nucleotides, the CDR3 is TGCAGCGTCCCTCCGGACAGGGGGCTTTATGGCTACACCTTC.